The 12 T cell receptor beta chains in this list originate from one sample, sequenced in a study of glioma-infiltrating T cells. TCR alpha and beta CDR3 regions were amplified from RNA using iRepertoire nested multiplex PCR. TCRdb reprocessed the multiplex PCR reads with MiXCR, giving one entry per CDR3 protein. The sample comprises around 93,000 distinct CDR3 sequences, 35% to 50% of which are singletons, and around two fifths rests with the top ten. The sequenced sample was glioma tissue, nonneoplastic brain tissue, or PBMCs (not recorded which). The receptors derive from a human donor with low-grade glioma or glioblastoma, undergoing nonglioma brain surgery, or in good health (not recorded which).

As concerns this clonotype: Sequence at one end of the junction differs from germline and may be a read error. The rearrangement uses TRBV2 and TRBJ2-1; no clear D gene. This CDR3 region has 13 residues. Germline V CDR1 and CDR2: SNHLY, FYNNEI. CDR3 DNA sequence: TGTGCCAGCAGCGATAACTACTACAATGAGCAGTTATTC. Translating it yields CASSDNYYNEQLF.

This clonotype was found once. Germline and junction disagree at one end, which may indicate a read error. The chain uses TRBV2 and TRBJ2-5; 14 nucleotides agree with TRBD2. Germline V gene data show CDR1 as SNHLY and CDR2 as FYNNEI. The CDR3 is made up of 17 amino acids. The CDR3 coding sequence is TGTGCCGGCAGGCGCGGGACTAGCGGGAGTCCCAGTGAGACCCAGTACTTC. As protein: CAGRRGTSGSPSETQYF.

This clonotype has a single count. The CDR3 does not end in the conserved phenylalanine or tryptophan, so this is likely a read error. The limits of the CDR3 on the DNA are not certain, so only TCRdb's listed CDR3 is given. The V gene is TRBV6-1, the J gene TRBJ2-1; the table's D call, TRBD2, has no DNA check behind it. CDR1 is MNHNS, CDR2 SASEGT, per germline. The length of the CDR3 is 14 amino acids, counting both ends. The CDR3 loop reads CASNEGGINNEQPL.

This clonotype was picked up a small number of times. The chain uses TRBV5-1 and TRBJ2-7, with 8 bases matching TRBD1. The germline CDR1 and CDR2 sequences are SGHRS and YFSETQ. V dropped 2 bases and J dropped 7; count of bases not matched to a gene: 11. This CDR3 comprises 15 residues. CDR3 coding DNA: TGCGCCAGCAGCTTCCAGGGGGCTTATTCAGGGGAGCAGTACTTC. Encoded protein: CASSFQGAYSGEQYF. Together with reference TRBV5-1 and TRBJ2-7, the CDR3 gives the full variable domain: KAGVTQTPRYLIKTRGQQVTLSCSPISGHRSVSWYQQTPGQGLQFLFEYFSETQRNKGNFPGRFSGRQFSNSRSEMNVSTLELGDSALYLCASSFQGAYSGEQYFGPGTRLTVT.

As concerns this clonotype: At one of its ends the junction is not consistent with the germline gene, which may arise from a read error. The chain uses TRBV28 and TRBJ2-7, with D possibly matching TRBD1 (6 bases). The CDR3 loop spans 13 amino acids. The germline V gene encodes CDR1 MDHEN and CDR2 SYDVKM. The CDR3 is CASSFTGRYKHHF. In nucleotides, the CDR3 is TGTGCCAGCAGTTTCACAGGGCGGTACAAGCATCACTTC.

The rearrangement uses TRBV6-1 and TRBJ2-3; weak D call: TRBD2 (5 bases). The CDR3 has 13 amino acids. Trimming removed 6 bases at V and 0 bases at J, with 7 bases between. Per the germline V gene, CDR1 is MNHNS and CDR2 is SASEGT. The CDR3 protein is CASRRASTDTQYF. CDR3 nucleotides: TGTGCCAGCAGGCGGGCTAGCACAGATACGCAGTATTTT.

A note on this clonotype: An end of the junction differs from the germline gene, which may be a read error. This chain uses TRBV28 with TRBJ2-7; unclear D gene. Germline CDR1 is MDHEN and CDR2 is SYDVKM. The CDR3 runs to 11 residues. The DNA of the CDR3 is TGTGCCAGCATCAAAACCTACAAGCAGTACTTC. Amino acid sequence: CASIKTYKQYF. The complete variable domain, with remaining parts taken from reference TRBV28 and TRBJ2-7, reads DVKVTQSSRYLVKRTGEKVFLECVQDMDHENMFWYRQDPGLGLRLIYFSYDVKMKEKGDIPEGYSVSREKKERFSLILESASTNQTSMYLCASIKTYKQYFGPGTRLTVT.

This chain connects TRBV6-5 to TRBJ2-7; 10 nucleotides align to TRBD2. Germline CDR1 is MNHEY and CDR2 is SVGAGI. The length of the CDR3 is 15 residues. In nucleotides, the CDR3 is TGTACCGGCAGTTTTCCCGGGACTAGCGACTACGAGCAGTACTTC. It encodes CTGSFPGTSDYEQYF.

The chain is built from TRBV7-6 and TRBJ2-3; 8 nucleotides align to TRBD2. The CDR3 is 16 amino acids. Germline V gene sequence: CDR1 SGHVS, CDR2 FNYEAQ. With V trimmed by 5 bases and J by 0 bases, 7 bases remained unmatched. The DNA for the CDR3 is TGTGCCAGCAGCCGTAGCGGGGCAACTAGCACAGATACGCAGTATTTT. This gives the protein CASSRSGATSTDTQYF.

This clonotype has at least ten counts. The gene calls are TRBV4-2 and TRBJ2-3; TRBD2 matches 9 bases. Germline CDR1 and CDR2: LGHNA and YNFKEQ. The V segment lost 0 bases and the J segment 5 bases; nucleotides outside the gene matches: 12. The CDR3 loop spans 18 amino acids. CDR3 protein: CASSQDFMGLAGKDTQYF. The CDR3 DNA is TGTGCCAGCAGCCAAGATTTCATGGGGCTAGCGGGGAAAGATACGCAGTATTTT.

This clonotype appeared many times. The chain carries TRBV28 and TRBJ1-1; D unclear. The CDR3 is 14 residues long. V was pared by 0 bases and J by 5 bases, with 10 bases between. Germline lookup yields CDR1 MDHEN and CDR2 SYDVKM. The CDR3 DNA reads TGTGCCAGCAGTTTATGGGTTGGTGGGACTGAAGCTTTCTTT. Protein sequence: CASSLWVGGTEAFF.

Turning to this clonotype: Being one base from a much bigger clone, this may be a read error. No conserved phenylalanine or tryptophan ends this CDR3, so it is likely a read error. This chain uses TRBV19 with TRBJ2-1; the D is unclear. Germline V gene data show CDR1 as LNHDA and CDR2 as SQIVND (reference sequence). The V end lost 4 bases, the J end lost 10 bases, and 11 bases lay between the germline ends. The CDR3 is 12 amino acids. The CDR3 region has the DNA TGTGCCAGTAGTAGGTCCCAGTGGGAGCAGTTCCTC. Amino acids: CASSRSQWEQFL.